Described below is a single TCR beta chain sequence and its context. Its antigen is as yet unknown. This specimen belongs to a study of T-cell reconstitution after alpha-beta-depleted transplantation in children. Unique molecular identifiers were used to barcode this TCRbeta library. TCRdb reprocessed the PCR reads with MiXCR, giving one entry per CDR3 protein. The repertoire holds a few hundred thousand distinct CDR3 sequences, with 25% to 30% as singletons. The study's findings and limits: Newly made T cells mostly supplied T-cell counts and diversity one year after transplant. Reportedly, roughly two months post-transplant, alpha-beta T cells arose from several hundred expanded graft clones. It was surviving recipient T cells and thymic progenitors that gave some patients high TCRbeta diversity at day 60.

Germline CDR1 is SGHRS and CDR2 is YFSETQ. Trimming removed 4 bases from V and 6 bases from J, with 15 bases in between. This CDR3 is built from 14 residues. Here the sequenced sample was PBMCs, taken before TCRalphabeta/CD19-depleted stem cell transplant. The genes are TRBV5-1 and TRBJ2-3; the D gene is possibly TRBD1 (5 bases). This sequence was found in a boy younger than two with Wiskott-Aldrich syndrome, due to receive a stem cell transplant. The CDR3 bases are TGCGCCAGCAGCGTTTGGGGCGCAGGGGATACGCAGTATTTT. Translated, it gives CASSVWGAGDTQYF.